One sample yielded the 5 T cell receptor beta chains listed below, sequenced in a study of T cells after posttransplantation cyclophosphamide. Busulfan-fludarabine conditioning, marrow transplant, and cyclophosphamide on days +3 and +4 were administered. Sequencing was performed with immunoSEQ multiplex PCR; in TCRdb, only in-frame clones are kept and a portion is missing. The sample presents around 3,000 clones, none singletons. The starting material was PBMCs, obtained after allogeneic stem cell transplant with posttransplant cyclophosphamide. Every receptor here comes from a male patient aged 30 to 40 who received an allogeneic stem cell transplant from a related donor, was CMV-positive, and had acute GVHD only. Some T cells may trace back to the graft donor.

This clone was found many times. In nucleotides, the CDR3 is TGTGCCAGCAGTGTAAGGGCAGGCCCCTCTACGGACGAGCAGTACTTC. Translated: CASSVRAGPSTDEQYF. The chain carries TRBV6-1 and TRBJ2-7; D remains ambiguous. This CDR3 has 16 residues. CDR1 is MNHNS, CDR2 SASEGT, per germline. Trimming cost V 4 bases and J 5 bases, with 21 bases left between them.

Ten or more counts support this clone. This chain connects TRBV7-2 to TRBJ1-3; perhaps TRBD1 as D (5 bases). Germline loops: CDR1 SGHTA, CDR2 FQGNSA. Trimming pared 5 bases from V and 4 bases from J, leaving 18 bases between. The CDR3 is made up of 16 amino acids. The CDR3 nucleotides are TGTGCCAGCAGCACGACAGTTCAAATCGCCGGAAACACCATATATTTT. Amino acids: CASSTTVQIAGNTIYF.

This clone was detected many times. This chain connects TRBV7-9 to TRBJ1-5; no definite D call. The V gene lost 4 bases and the J gene lost 4 bases, with 5 bases spanning the gap. Germline CDR1 SEHNR, CDR2 FQNEAQ (reference sequence). This CDR3 is built from 12 residues. The CDR3 DNA sequence: TGTGCCAGCAGCTCAGGAAATCAGCCCCAGCATTTT. Amino acids: CASSSGNQPQHF.

In its sample, this clone was seen many times. This chain connects TRBV6-5 to TRBJ1-6, with 8 bases lining up with TRBD1. Trimming removed 4 bases from V and 4 bases from J; junction bases left unmatched: 3. This CDR3 comprises 15 residues. The V gene's germline CDR1 is MNHEY and CDR2 SVGAGI. CDR3 region: CASSFRTGYNSPLHF. In DNA, the CDR3 is TGTGCCAGCAGTTTCCGGACAGGGTATAATTCACCCCTCCACTTT.

Judged by abundance, this clone is medium-sized. The V gene is TRBV19, the J gene TRBJ1-2; D is ambiguous. CDR1 LNHDA and CDR2 SQIVND come from the germline V gene (reference sequence). Trimming removed 1 base at V and 8 bases at J, with 14 bases between. CDR3 length: 14 amino acids. The CDR3 DNA is TGTGCCAGTAGTATAGCAAATAGAGAACGAGGCTACACCTTC. It is translated as CASSIANRERGYTF. Filled out from reference TRBV19 and TRBJ1-2, the complete variable domain reads DGGITQSPKYLFRKEGQNVTLSCEQNLNHDAMYWYRQDPGQGLRLIYYSQIVNDFQKGDIAEGYSVSREKKESFPLTVTSAQKNPTAFYLCASSIANRERGYTFGSGTRLTVV.